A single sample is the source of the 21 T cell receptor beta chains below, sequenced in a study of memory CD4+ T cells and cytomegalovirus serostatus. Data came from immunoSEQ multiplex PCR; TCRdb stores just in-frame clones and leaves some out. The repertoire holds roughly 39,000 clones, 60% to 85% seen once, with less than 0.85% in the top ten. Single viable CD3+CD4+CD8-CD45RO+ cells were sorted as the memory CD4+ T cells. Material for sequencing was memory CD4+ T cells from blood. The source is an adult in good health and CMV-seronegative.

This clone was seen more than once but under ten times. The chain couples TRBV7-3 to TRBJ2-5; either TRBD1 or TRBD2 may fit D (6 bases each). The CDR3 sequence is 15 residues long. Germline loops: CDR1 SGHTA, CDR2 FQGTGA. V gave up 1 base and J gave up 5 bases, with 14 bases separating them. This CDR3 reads CASSLNGGTRETQYF. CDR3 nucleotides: TGTGCCAGCAGCTTAAACGGGGGCACGCGGGAGACCCAGTACTTC.

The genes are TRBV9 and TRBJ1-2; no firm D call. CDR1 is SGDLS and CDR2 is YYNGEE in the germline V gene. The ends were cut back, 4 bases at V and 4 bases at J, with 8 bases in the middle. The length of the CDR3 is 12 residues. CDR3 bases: TGTGCCAGCAGCCATAGGACCTATGGCTACACCTTC. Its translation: CASSHRTYGYTF.

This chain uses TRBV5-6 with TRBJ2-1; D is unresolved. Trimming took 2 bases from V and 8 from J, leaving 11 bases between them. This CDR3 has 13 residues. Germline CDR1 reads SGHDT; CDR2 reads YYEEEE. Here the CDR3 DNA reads TGTGCCAGCAGCTTTGCTTTACGCGATGAGCAGTTCTTC. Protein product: CASSFALRDEQFF.

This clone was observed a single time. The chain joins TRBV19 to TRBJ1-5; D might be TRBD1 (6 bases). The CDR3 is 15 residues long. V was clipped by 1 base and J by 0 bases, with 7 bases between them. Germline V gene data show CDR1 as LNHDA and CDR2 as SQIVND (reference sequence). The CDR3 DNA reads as TGTGCCAGTAGTATAGGGACAGTTAGCAATCAGCCCCAGCATTTT. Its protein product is CASSIGTVSNQPQHF.

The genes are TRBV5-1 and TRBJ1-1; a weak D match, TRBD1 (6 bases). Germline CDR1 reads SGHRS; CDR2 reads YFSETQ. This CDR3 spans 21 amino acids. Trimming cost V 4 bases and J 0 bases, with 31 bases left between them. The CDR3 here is CASSPQAATGLMFTMNTEAFF. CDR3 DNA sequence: TGCGCCAGCAGCCCCCAGGCGGCGACAGGACTAATGTTTACCATGAACACTGAAGCTTTCTTT.

The CDR3 DNA sequence: TGCGCCAGCAGCCCAGCCAACCAGAACACTGAAGCTTTCTTT. This codes for CASSPANQNTEAFF. The chain couples TRBV5-1 to TRBJ1-1; the D is unclear. V shed 4 bases and J shed 1 base, with 11 bases lying between them. CDR3 length equals 14 residues. CDR1 is SGHRS, CDR2 YFSETQ, per germline.

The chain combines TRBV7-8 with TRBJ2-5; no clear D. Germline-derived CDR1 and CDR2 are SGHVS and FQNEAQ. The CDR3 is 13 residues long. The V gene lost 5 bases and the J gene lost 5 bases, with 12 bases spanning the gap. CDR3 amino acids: CASSRRYSETQYF. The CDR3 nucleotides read TGTGCCAGCAGCCGACGGTATTCGGAGACCCAGTACTTC.

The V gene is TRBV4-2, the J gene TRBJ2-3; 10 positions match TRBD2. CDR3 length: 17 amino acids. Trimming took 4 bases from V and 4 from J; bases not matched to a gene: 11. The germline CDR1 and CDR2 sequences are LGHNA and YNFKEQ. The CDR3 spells CASSRAVSGGAADTQYF. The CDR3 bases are TGTGCCAGCAGCCGAGCGGTGAGCGGGGGGGCAGCAGATACGCAGTATTTT.

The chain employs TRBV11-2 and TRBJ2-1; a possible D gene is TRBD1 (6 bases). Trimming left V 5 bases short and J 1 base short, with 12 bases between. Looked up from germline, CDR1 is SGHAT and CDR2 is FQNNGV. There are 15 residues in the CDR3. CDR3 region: CASSRFGQSYNEQFF. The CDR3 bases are TGTGCCAGCAGCCGCTTTGGACAGTCCTACAATGAGCAGTTCTTC.

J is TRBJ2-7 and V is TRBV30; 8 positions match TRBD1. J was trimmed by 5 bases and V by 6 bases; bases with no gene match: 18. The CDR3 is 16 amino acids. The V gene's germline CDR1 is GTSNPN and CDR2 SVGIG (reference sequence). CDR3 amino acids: CACSPNPGGPPNEQYF. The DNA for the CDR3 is TGTGCCTGCTCCCCCAATCCAGGGGGCCCTCCTAACGAGCAGTACTTC.

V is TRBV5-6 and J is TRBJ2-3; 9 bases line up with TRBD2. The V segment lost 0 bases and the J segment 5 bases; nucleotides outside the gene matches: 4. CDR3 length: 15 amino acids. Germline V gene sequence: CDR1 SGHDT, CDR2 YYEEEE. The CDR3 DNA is TGTGCCAGCAGCTTGGGCGGGGGGGCCTTAGATACGCAGTATTTT. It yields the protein CASSLGGGALDTQYF.

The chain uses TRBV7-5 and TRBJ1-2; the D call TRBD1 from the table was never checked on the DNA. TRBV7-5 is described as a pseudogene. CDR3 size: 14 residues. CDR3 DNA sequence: TGTGCCAGAAGCGACGACAGGGTATGGAATGGCTACACCTTC. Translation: CARSDDRVWNGYTF.

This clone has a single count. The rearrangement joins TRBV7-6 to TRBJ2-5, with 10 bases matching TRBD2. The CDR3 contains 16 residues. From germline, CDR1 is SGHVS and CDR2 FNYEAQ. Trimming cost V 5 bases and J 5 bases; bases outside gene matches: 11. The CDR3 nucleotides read TGTGCCAGCAGCCCCGGGGTAGCGGGGGGCCGGGAGACCCAGTACTTC. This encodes CASSPGVAGGRETQYF.

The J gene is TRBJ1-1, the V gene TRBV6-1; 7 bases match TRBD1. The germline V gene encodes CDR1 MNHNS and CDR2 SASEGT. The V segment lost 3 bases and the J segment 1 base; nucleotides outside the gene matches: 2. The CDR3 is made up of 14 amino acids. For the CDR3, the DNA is TGTGCCAGCAGTGAGACAGGGAAGAACACTGAAGCTTTCTTT. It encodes CASSETGKNTEAFF.

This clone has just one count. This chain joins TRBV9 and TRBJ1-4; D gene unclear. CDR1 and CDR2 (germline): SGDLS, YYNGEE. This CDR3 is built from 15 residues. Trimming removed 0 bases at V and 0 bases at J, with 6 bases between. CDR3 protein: CASSVGRTTNEKLFF. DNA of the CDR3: TGTGCCAGCAGCGTAGGACGGACAACTAATGAAAAACTGTTTTTT.

Here the CDR3 DNA reads TGTGCCAGCAGTGTCGGGGCCGGGGAGCTGTTTTTT. Its protein is CASSVGAGELFF. The V gene is TRBV27, the J gene TRBJ2-2; D possibly corresponds to TRBD2 (5 bases). The V end was cut by 5 bases, the J end by 6 bases, with 7 bases between. The germline V gene encodes CDR1 MNHEY and CDR2 SMNVEV (reference sequence). The CDR3 loop spans 12 amino acids.

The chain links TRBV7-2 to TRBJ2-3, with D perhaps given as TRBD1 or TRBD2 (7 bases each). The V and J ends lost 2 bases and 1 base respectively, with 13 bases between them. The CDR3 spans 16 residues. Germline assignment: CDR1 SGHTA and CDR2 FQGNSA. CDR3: CASSLRAGGGTDTQYF. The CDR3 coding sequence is TGTGCCAGCAGCTTAAGGGCAGGGGGGGGCACAGATACGCAGTATTTT.

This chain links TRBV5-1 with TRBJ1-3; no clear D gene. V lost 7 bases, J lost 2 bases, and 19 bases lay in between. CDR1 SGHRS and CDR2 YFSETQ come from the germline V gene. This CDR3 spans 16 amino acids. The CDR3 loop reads CASAQGGLGTGNTIYF. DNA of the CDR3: TGCGCCAGCGCCCAAGGAGGACTGGGTACTGGAAACACCATATATTTT.

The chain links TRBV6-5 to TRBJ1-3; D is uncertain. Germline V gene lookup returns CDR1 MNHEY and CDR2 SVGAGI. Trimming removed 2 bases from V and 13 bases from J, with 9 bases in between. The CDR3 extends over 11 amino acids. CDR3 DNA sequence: TGTGCCAGCAGTTACATGGGTACTATATATTTT. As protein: CASSYMGTIYF.

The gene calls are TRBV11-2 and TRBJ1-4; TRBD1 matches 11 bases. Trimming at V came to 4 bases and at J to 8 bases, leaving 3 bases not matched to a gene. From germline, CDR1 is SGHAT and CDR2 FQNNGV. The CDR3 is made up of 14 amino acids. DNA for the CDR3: TGTGCCAGCAGCTCGGACAGGGGGCGGGAAAAACTGTTTTTT. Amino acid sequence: CASSSDRGREKLFF. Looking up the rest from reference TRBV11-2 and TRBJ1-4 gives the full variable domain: EAGVAQSPRYKIIEKRQSVAFWCNPISGHATLYWYQQILGQGPKLLIQFQNNGVVDDSQLPKDRFSAERLKGVDSTLKIQPAKLEDSAVYLCASSSDRGREKLFFGSGTQLSVL.

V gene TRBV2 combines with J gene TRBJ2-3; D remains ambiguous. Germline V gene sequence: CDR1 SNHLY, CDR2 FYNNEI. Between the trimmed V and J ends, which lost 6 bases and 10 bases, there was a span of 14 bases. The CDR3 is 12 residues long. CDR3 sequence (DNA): TGTGCCAGCAGCTCCGTAATTTTACCGCAGTATTTT. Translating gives CASSSVILPQYF.